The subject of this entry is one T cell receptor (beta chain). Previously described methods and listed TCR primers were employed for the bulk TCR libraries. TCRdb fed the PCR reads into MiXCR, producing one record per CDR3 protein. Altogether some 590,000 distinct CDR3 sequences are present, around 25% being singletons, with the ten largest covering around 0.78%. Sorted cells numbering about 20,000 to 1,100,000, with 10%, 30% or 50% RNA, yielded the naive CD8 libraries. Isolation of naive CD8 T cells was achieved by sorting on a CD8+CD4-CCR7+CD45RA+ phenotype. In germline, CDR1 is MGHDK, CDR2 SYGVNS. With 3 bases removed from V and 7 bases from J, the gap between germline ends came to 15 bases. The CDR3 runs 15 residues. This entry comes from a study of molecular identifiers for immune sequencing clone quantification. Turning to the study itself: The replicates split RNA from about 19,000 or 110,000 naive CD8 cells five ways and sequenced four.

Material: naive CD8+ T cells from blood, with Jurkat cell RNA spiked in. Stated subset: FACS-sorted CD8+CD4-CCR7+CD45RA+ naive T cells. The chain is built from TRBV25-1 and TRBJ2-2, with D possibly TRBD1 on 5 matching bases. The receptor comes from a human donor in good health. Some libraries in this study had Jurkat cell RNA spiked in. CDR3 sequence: CASSEGLGDYGELFF. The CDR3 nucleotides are TGTGCCAGCAGTGAGGGTTTAGGGGATTACGGGGAGCTGTTTTTT.